This TCR beta chain originates from a study of shared clonotypes between healthy human individuals (dated by TCRdb to the early 2020s). With respect to the entire study: The cohort included three men and a couple of women between 18 and 49 years of age. Per donor, three plates each were used for CD4 naive and CD4 memory, two for CD8 naive, and one for CD8 memory. Blood TCR repertoires of 5 or 6 healthy adults were deeply sequenced to estimate repertoire size and the extent of clonotype sharing between individuals. To increase sequencing depth and limit assay-specific biases, TCR repertoire library preparation and sequencing were carried out by different laboratories using diverse techniques. Each donor's leukapheresis produced roughly between roughly 0.94 and 9.5 billion PBMCs. Results the study describes overall, beyond this receptor: Higher generation probabilities were observed for clonotypes shared by all four sorted-subset donors than for non-shared clonotypes. The genetic and exposure-history diversity represented was limited by the small number of donors. Around 5% of naive CD4, 3.5% of naive CD8, approximately 2% of memory CD4, and approximately 0.4% of memory CD8 clonotypes were shared across several donors. Estimated clonotype richness was generally larger for naive than for memory subsets. Only blood was sampled, and tissue TCR repertoires likely differ from those in blood. Based on pairwise subsampling, the degree of clonotype sharing among donors was expected to be affected by sequencing depth. Rarefaction of sorted-subset datasets indicated incomplete sequencing despite the large sequencing depth.

Trimming costs V 5 bases and J 2 bases, and their ends lie 10 bases apart. According to the germline V gene, CDR1 reads SGHDN and CDR2 reads FVKESK. The CDR3 sequence holds 13 residues, the cysteine and phenylalanine included. CDR3 DNA only is kept here, 39 bases in frame from base 1. TCR CDR3 regions were amplified from genomic DNA by multiplex PCR using the deep immunoSEQ assay. Genomic DNA extracted from each cell subset was distributed evenly over all wells of several immunoSEQ 96-well plates, and each plate served as one replicate. For sorted subsets, 200 ng of genomic DNA, equivalent to 30,000 or so T cell genomes, went into each replicate PCR. Purified libraries were measured with a Qubit 3.0 fluorometer, size-checked on a Bioanalyzer 2100, and measured again with the KAPA Library Quantification kit. A separate single-read 150-cycle Illumina NextSeq 550 flow cell was used to sequence each immunoSEQ 96-well plate. The study's own analysis went as follows. Because the immunoSEQ output held only junctional sequences and lacked quality scores, the filtering could not match the filtering applied to full-length reads. Sequences were annotated with PyIR, a Python wrapper for IgBLAST v1.9, using IMGT germline references to assign V/J genes and CDR3. Reads were filtered out if the reads had weak V/J assignments (E-value above 1e-6), no CDR3, stop codons, out-of-frame junctions, or ambiguous translated residues. V3J clonotypes were defined as sequences sharing an identical inferred V gene, J gene, and CDR3 amino acid sequence. To compute the percentage overlap between repertoires, the number of shared unique clonotypes was divided by the size of the smaller repertoire. Three approaches were used to assess repertoire richness: RTK rarefaction, the Chao1 estimator, and Recon v2.1 estimates of unobserved clonotypes. Generation probabilities were computed with OLGA for all TCRbeta clonotypes obtained by the gDNA method from several donors. TCRdb stores this immuneACCESS table with in-frame sequences only. Part of the clones is absent; in the studies checked, under half of the shortfall reflects unresolved V genes, and no reason is known for the rest. The V and J calls and clone size are taken from that table; D and trimming were inferred from the DNA. The sample table contains nearly 2 million clones; only one count was recorded for roughly 95% of them. The ten largest clones add up to approximately 1.2% of the sample.

For the CD8 naive samples, CD45RO-negative cells were positively selected for CCR7, yielding a CD45RA+CCR7+ population from which TemRA cells were excluded. The donors were healthy, HIV-negative adults with no recently reported acute infections or vaccinations. Only Caucasian adults living in Nashville, Tennessee, USA were represented among the donors. After blood collection by leukapheresis, PBMCs were isolated using Ficoll-Histopaque density gradient centrifugation and then cryopreserved in the vapor phase of liquid nitrogen. Purity and quantity of every magnetically sorted T cell population were checked by analytical flow cytometry. Genomic DNA was isolated from every sorted fraction and measured by UV absorbance on a Nanodrop 2000c. Details on this clone: There is no known antigen for this receptor. No base qualities exist here, and no much larger clone lies one base off it.

This TCR was recovered from a man younger than 35 in good health. Material for sequencing was naive CD8+ T cells sorted from blood. Reading the label with the study, this specimen's cell subset or site is: CD45RA+CCR7+. The sequence joins TRBV14 to TRBJ2-7; the D gene cannot be resolved beyond TRBD1 or TRBD2, each matching 5 bases. CDR3 sequence: CASSWGSPYEQYF. The nucleotide sequence is given as TGTGCCAGCAGCTGGGGGAGTCCCTACGAGCAGTACTTC.